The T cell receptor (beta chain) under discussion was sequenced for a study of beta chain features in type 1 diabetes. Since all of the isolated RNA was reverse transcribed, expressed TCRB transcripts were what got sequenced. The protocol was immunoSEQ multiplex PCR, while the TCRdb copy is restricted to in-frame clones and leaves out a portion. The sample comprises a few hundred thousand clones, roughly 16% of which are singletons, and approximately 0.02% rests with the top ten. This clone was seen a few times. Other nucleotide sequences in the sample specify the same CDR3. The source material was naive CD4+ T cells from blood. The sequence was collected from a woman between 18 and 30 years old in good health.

The DNA for the CDR3 is TGTGCCTGGAGGGACAGGGGTAATGAAAAACTGTTTTTT. This encodes CAWRDRGNEKLFF. The chain carries TRBV30 and TRBJ1-4, with TRBD1 identical over 9 bases. CDR1 is GTSNPN, CDR2 SVGIG, per germline (reference sequence). Trimming removed 3 bases from V and 4 bases from J; junction bases left unmatched: 0. The CDR3 length is 13 residues.